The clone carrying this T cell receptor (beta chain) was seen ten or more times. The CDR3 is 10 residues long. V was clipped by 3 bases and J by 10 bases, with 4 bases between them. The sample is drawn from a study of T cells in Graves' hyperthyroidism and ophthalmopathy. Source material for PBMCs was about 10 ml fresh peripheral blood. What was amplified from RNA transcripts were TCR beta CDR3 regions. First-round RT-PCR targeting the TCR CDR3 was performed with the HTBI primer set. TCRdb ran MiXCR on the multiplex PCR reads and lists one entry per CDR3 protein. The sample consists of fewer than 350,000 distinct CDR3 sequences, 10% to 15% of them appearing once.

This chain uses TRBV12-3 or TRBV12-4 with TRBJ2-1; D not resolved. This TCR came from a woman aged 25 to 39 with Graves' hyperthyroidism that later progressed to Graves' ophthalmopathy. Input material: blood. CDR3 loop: CASSFREQFF. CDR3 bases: TGTGCCAGCAGTTTCAGAGAGCAGTTCTTC.